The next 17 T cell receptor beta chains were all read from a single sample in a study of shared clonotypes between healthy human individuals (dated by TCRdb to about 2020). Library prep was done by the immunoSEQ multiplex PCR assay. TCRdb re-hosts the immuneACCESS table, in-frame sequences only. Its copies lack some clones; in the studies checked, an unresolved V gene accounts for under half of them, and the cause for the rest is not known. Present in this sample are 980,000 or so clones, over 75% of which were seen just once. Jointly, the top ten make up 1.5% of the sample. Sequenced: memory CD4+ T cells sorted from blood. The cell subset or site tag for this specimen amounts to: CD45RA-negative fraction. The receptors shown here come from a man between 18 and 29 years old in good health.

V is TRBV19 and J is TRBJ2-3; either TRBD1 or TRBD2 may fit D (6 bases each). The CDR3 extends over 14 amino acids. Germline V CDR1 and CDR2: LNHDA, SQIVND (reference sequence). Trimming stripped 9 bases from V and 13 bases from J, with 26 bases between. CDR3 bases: TGTGCCAGACTAACCACACGGGGGCGCGGTGATGAGTATTTT. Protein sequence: CARLTTRGRGDEYF.

The CDR3, as DNA: TGTGCCAGCAGTCTAGGACAGGGGTTGGATGAAGCTTTCTTT. Its protein is CASSLGQGLDEAFF. This chain uses TRBV28 with TRBJ1-1, with 9 bases aligning to TRBD1. The CDR3 is made up of 14 amino acids. The germline V gene has CDR1 MDHEN and CDR2 SYDVKM. V lost 5 bases, J lost 7 bases, and 8 bases stayed unmatched.

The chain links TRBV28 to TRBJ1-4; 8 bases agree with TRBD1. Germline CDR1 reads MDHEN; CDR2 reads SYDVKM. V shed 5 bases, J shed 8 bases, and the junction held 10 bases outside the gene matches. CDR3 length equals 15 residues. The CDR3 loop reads CASSEAGTGREKLFF. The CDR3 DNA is TGTGCCAGCAGTGAAGCCGGGACAGGTCGAGAAAAACTGTTTTTT.

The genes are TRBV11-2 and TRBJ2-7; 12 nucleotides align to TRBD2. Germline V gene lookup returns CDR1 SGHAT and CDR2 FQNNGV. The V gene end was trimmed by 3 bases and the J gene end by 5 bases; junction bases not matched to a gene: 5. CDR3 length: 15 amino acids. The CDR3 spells CASSFTSGRMDEQYF. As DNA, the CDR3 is TGTGCCAGCAGCTTCACTAGCGGGAGGATGGACGAGCAGTACTTC. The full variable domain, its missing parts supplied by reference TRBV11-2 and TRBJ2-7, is EAGVAQSPRYKIIEKRQSVAFWCNPISGHATLYWYQQILGQGPKLLIQFQNNGVVDDSQLPKDRFSAERLKGVDSTLKIQPAKLEDSAVYLCASSFTSGRMDEQYFGPGTRLTVT.

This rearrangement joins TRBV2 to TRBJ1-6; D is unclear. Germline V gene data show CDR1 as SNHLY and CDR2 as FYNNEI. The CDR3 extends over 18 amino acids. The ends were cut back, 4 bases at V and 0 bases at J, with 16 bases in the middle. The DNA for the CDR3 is TGTGCCAGCAGTGGAGGGCTACGTTCAAGCTCCTATAATTCACCCCTCCACTTT. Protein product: CASSGGLRSSSYNSPLHF.

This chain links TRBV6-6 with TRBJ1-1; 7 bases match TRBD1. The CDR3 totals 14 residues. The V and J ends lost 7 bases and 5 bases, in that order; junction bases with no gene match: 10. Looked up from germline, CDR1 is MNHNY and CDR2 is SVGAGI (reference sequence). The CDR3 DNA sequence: TGTGCCAGCACTAGACAGGGTCGGGGAACTGAAGCTTTCTTT. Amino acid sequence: CASTRQGRGTEAFF.

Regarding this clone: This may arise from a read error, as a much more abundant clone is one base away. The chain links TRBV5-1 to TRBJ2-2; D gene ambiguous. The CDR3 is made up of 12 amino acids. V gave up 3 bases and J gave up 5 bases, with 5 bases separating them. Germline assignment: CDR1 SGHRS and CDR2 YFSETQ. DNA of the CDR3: TGCGCCAGCAGCTCGGATACCGGGGAGCTGTTTTTT. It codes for CASSSDTGELFF.

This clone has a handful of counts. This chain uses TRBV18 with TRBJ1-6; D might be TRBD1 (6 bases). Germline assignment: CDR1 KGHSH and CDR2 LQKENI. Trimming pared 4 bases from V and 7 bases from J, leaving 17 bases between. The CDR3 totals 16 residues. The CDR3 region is CASSQTPGHANSPLHF. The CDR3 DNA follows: TGTGCCAGCTCACAGACACCGGGACATGCGAATTCACCCCTCCACTTT.

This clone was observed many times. The chain's CDR3 is CASSITGPKNEQFF. The CDR3 DNA is TGTGCCAGTAGTATTACCGGGCCGAAGAATGAGCAGTTCTTC. The chain employs TRBV19 and TRBJ2-1; D is uncertain. Germline lookup yields CDR1 LNHDA and CDR2 SQIVND (reference sequence). The CDR3 spans 14 residues. Trimming stripped 3 bases from V and 7 bases from J, with 13 bases between.

For the CDR3, the DNA is TGCGCCAGCAGCTCGAACAGGCGCACAGATACGCAGTATTTT. The encoded protein is CASSSNRRTDTQYF. This chain joins TRBV5-1 and TRBJ2-3; perhaps TRBD1 as D (5 bases). Germline V gene lookup returns CDR1 SGHRS and CDR2 YFSETQ. V was cut by 3 bases and J by 1 base, with 9 bases left in between. This CDR3 is built from 14 residues.

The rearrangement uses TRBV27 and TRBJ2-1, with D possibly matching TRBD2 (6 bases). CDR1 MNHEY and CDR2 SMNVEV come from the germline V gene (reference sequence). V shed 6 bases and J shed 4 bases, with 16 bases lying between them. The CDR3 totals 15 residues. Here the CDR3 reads CASSPRAGRYNEQFF. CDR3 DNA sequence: TGTGCCAGCAGCCCCCGGGCCGGGAGATACAATGAGCAGTTCTTC.

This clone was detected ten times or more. The DNA of the CDR3 is TGTGCCAGCAGTTCCAAAGCGGGGGGGCGATACAATGAGCAGTTCTTC. Encoded protein: CASSSKAGGRYNEQFF. The rearrangement joins TRBV27 to TRBJ2-1; 10 bases agree with TRBD2. The junction had 7 bases not matched to a gene; V was cut back by 4 bases and J by 4 bases. Germline V lookup: CDR1 MNHEY, CDR2 SMNVEV (reference sequence). The CDR3 is made up of 16 amino acids.

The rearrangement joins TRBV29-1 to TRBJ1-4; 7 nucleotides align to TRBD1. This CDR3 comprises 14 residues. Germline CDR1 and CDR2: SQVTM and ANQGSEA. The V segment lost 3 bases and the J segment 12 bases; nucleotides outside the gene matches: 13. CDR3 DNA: TGCAGCGTTGATTGGACAGGTGCCGGGCAGGAACTGTTTTTT. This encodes CSVDWTGAGQELFF.

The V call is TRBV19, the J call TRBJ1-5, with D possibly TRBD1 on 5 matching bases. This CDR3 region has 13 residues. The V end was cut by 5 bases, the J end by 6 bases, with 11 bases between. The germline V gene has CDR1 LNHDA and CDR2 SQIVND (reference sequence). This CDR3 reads CASSDQGSQPQHF. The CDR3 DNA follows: TGTGCCAGTAGTGATCAGGGAAGTCAGCCCCAGCATTTT. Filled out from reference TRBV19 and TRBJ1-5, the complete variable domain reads DGGITQSPKYLFRKEGQNVTLSCEQNLNHDAMYWYRQDPGQGLRLIYYSQIVNDFQKGDIAEGYSVSREKKESFPLTVTSAQKNPTAFYLCASSDQGSQPQHFGDGTRLSIL.

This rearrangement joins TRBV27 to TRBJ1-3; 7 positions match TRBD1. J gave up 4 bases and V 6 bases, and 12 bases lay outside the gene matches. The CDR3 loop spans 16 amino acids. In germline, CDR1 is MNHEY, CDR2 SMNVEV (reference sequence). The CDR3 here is CASRPGPTGAGNTIYF. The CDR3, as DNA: TGTGCCAGCAGACCCGGGCCCACAGGGGCCGGAAACACCATATATTTT.

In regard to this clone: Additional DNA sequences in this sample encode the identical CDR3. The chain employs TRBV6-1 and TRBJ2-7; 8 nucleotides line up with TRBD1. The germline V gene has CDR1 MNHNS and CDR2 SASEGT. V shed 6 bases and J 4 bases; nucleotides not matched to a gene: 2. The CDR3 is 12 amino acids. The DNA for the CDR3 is TGTGCCAGCAGGGGACAGGTTTACGAGCAGTACTTC. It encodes CASRGQVYEQYF.

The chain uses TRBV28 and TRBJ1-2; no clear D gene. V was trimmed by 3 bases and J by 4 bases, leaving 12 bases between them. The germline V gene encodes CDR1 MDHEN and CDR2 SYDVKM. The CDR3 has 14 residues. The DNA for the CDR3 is TGTGCCAGCAGTTTTTATACAGAACCCTATGGCTACACCTTC. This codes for CASSFYTEPYGYTF.